This T cell receptor (beta chain) was sequenced during a study of cytomegalovirus exposure and HLA in healthy donors (TCRdb year 2017). The study in broad terms: An earlier analysis of around 600 of the donors reported about 250 Gb of sequence data and 117 million unique TCR beta sequences from some 180 million T cells. About 280 gigabases of sequencing data and around 80 million unique TCR sequences made up an early release that covered nearly 650 HLA-typed donors. Of the roughly 420 genotyped donors, approximately 81% were placed in the genetic ancestry cluster associated with self-reported Caucasian donors. The study aimed to test whether cataloging public T cell receptors could reveal signatures of past pathogen exposure. Using immunosequencing, the study profiled T cell repertoires from roughly 650 subjects and related those repertoires to cytomegalovirus serostatus. In addition to the first cohort of 650 to 800 subjects, a separate validation cohort of 130 or so different subjects was used. To predict cytomegalovirus infection status, the study brought together high-throughput TCR immunosequencing, statistical association of individual TCRs with disease status, and machine learning. A later analysis re-examined previously published TCR beta repertoires from more than 550 donors and added high-resolution HLA genotyping to investigate patterns of TCR occurrence. Rather than using new phenotypic data, the later analysis identified candidate immune exposures from TCR beta sequences and from how often those sequences occurred across donors. In an earlier analysis of 587 of the donors, high-throughput TCR beta sequencing was used to judge whether each TCR beta V gene segment behaved as functional or pseudogenic. Donor age, sex, ethnicity and CMV serostatus were compiled together with the repertoire data. Genome-wide SNP genotypes for about 65% of the 666 donors were used in a later genetic analysis, which treated that subset as a discovery cohort. Every repertoire in the discovery cohort had been generated on one and the same sequencing platform. HLA typing covered class I and class II loci at four-digit resolution. Typing coverage varied by locus: roughly 629-640 donors for A, B, C, DRB1 and DQB1; roughly 560 for DQA1; over 600 for DPA1; approximately 470 for DPB1. Roughly 5 DR-DQ haplotypes were handled as single units for association and clustering, since linkage in the cohort was strong. Among almost 400 genotyped donors of the cohort, an average of approximately 230,000 unique TCR beta nucleotide sequences were sequenced per donor, roughly a sixth of them non-productive. What the authors observed across the whole study: The authors suggested that the approach could potentially be extended to other disease states and immunological phenotypes. The study listed 164 TCR beta chains as associated with cytomegalovirus. Broadly in line with IMGT annotations, most TCR beta V segments showed up in productive rearrangements about 87% or about 30% of the time in an earlier analysis of approximately 640 of the donors. Correlated functional status among segregating V segments might be attributable to linkage disequilibrium, but an unknown experimental factor could not be ruled out. Because HLA typing was missing for some donors at each locus, association tests included only the typed subset. Several of the top co-occurrence clusters appeared to be linked to parvovirus B19, influenza, CMV and Epstein-Barr virus, according to a later analysis. Only TCR beta chains were sequenced in this cohort, and the absence of alpha or paired-chain data limited detectable features. A few of the identified cytomegalovirus-associated TCR beta chains were confirmed in vitro to be specific for cytomegalovirus antigens. A later genetic analysis associated a missense DCLRE1C variant with V-gene and J-gene trimming of TCR beta chains, and an independent cohort replicated the association. A later analysis found that HLA-associated TCR beta chains were more clonally expanded and had lower generation probabilities than equally common non-associated chains. A later analysis found that TCR association rates varied across HLA loci, with DRB1 alleles showing the most associated TCRs and HLA-C alleles the fewest. Most TCR sequences were seen in very few donors, while some public TCRs were found in many individuals. At a false discovery rate of 0.05, a later analysis linked under 20,000 TCR beta sequences to specific HLA alleles. The classifier was reported to diagnose cytomegalovirus status with high specificity and sensitivity in both the original and validation cohorts. Assigning TCR associations to individual alleles was difficult when HLA alleles, especially DR and DQ, strongly co-occurred. Compared with the roughly 700-donor mean, donors in an Asian-associated ancestry cluster had fewer N-insertions in productive TCRs, according to a later genetic analysis. A further reported finding was that TCR beta sequences accurately predicted the HLA-A and HLA-B alleles for most subjects in the first cohort. Because counts were too low, about 18 rarely observed V segments, including chromosome 9 orphons, were excluded from the earlier analysis of 587 of the donors. A group of highly shared sequence variants was considered likely to be a technical artifact of the sequencing pipeline. In a later analysis, most CMV-associated TCR beta chains were found to appear HLA-restricted, with HLA associations seemingly driven largely by CMV exposure. Some IMGT-functional V segments, including TRBV6-2 and TRBV6-3, could not be told apart with the 87-base-pair reads, so those segments were excluded. CMV serostatus was the only immune exposure information available for the cohort. Sequencing depth was assumed to be roughly uniform across donors in the presence/absence analyses, though that assumption may not hold.

Library construction relied on the immunoSEQ multiplex PCR assay. The multiplex PCR relied on a mix of 60 forward primers for TCR Vbeta segments and 13 reverse primers for TCR Jbeta segments. A multiplex PCR assay on genomic DNA amplified the CDR3 region of rearranged TCR beta genes. On the Illumina HiSeq System, the amplified TCR beta libraries were sequenced as 87-base-pair reads. The paper's data handling went like this. In a later analysis, some 80 million unique TCR beta chains were counted across the roughly 700 repertoires, and about 9.9 million of these chains were shared by at least two donors. Raw reads were error-corrected and collapsed into unique sequences with a nearest-neighbor algorithm that merged closely related sequences to remove PCR and sequencing errors. CDR3 sequences were aligned to IMGT reference sequences to assign V, D and J gene segments. For a sequence to be retained, at least a six-nucleotide match to both a V gene segment and a J gene segment was required. A rearrangement counted as productive if the CDR3 had no stop codons and remained in frame with V and J, and every other rearrangement counted as non-productive. CDR3 was defined by IMGT convention, running from the second conserved V-encoded cysteine to the conserved J-encoded phenylalanine. The earlier analysis of about 570 of the donors excluded any sequence lacking an unambiguous match to a single V gene segment. In an earlier analysis of roughly 600 of the donors, a V segment was called functional when productive rearrangements were above 56.7%, and segregating when the standard deviation between donors exceeded 5%. A statistical classification framework was developed to diagnose cytomegalovirus status using the catalog of TCR beta chain sequences. V and J gene assignment, in a later analysis, came from comparing TCR nucleotide sequences with IMGT/GENE-DB human TR gene sequences. In a later analysis, CDR3 sequences and most-parsimonious VDJ recombination scenarios were assigned using the TCRdist pipeline. A later analysis defined each TCR beta chain by its CDR3 amino acid sequence plus V-gene family, and excluded reads lacking a unique V-gene family. In a later analysis, 500 to 700 highly shared, low-generation-probability nucleotide sequences were removed to address suspected cross-contamination and a sequencing artifact. A later analysis calculated a clonal expansion index for each public chain from normalized within-repertoire ranks of inferred template counts. Generation probabilities in a later analysis came from a VDJ recombination model fitted to out-of-frame rearrangements, and those results were checked against IGoR. A later analysis scored TCR-TCR, TCR-HLA and TCR-CMV co-occurrence with hypergeometric tests, applying a repertoire-size bias correction to TCR pairs. False discovery rates were estimated in a later analysis by permuting HLA or CMV assignments 20 times. A later analysis grouped co-occurring TCRs with DBSCAN, adding TCRdist sequence similarity when clustering within HLA-allele-positive subsets. Repertoires with fewer than 30,000 or more than 120,000 public chains, plus five repertoires with anomalous nucleotide sharing, were excluded from co-occurrence clustering. In TCRdb, the immuneACCESS table is reduced to in-frame sequences with V and J assigned. These tables do not hold every clone; where another copy was compared, an unresolved V gene accounts for under half, and the others remain unexplained. Clonal size and the V and J genes are those of that table, whereas D and trimming came from the DNA. The sample profile shows around 150,000 clones; roughly 74% of them were found once. Around 7.7% of the sample goes to the ten largest clones.

Looking up the germline V gene yields CDR1 SGHTA and CDR2 FQGTGA. From V the trimming removes 5 bases and from J it removes 0 bases, while the gene matches leave 6 bases of the junction unaccounted for. From its cysteine to its phenylalanine, the CDR3 spans 16 amino acids. Only the CDR3 part of the read is kept: 48 bases, read in frame from the first base. The cohort comprised several hundred healthy bone marrow donors. Cohort members were all nominally healthy when sampled, although unrecorded immune exposures were likely present. The donor tested CMV seropositive, placing the donor among the 250 to 350 seropositive members of the cohort. A peripheral blood sample was provided by each donor, and peripheral blood mononuclear cells were used for TCR beta sequencing. Genomic DNA extraction from the blood cell samples was performed with the Qiagen DNeasy Blood Extraction Kit. A remark on this clone: Its antigen remains unidentified. The record has no base qualities; no much larger clone is one base away.

This sequence uses TRBV7-3 and TRBJ2-2, and TRBD1 aligns with 7 junction nucleotides. Sequencing was done on a sample of PBMCs. This TCR was sampled from a woman between 40 and 50 years old in good health and CMV-seropositive. The CDR3 protein is CASSNRQGANTGELFF. The nucleotide sequence is given as TGTGCCAGCAGCAATAGACAGGGCGCGAACACCGGGGAGCTGTTTTTT.